The rows below give T cell receptor beta chains drawn from one sample of a study of blood T cell repertoires in COVID-19. The data were produced by immunoSEQ multiplex PCR, yet TCRdb's version contains in-frame clones alone and is incomplete. The sample holds roughly 67,000 clones, more than 75% seen once. Sequenced: peripheral blood. These receptors were collected from a woman aged 55-69 years with acute or convalescent COVID-19. Both conserved end residues are part of each CDR3. The D gene is left open where the match is weak. Clone size is stated in some rows and not others, as once, few, many or a class when expanded.

V,size,D,J,DNA,CDR3
TRBV30,.,TRBD1,TRBJ1-2,TGTGCCTGGGGGGACAGGGGGTACAGGGACTATGGCTACACCTTC,CAWGDRGYRDYGYTF
TRBV7-2,.,.,TRBJ1-3,TGTGCCAGCAGTTCAGGGTTCTCTGGAAACACCATATATTTT,CASSSGFSGNTIYF
TRBV6-5,.,TRBD1,TRBJ1-1,TGTGCCAGCAGTTACCCGGGACAGGGGAACACTGAAGCTTTCTTT,CASSYPGQGNTEAFF
TRBV6-2/TRBV6-3,.,.,TRBJ2-2,TGTGCCAGCAGTTACCAACCCGGGACAATTAACACCGGGGAGCTGTTTTTT,CASSYQPGTINTGELFF
TRBV10-2,.,.,TRBJ1-1,TGCGCCAGCAGGGATACATCAGGGGAAGCTTTCTTT,CASRDTSGEAFF
TRBV12-5,.,.,TRBJ2-2,TGTGCTAGTGGTTTGGGAGCGGGCAACACCGGGGAGCTGTTTTTT,CASGLGAGNTGELFF
TRBV20-1,once,TRBD1,TRBJ2-3,TGCAGTGCTAGTCGTTGGGACAGGGGCACAGATACGCAGTATTTT,CSASRWDRGTDTQYF
TRBV7-8,.,.,TRBJ2-5,TGTGCCAGCAGCCTCAGGGCAGGGCGAGAGACCCAGTACTTC,CASSLRAGRETQYF
TRBV19,.,.,TRBJ1-1,TGTGCCAGTAGTATGGGACTGGCGAACACTGAAGCTTTCTTT,CASSMGLANTEAFF
TRBV6-2/TRBV6-3,once,TRBD1,TRBJ1-2,TGTGCCAGCAGTTCGACAGGGAACTATGGCTACACCTTC,CASSSTGNYGYTF
TRBV18,few,TRBD1,TRBJ1-6,TGTGCCAGTGGGCTTTTGGGACAGGGAAGGAATTCACCCCTCCACTTT,CASGLLGQGRNSPLHF
TRBV27,.,TRBD1,TRBJ2-4,TGTGCCAGCAGTTTCGTTCCCCCCGGACAGGGGGATAAAAACATTCAGTACTTC,CASSFVPPGQGDKNIQYF
TRBV10-3,.,TRBD2,TRBJ2-2,TGTTCGAGCGGGAGGGAGGACACCGGGGAGCTGTTTTTT,CSSGREDTGELFF
TRBV7-9,.,TRBD1,TRBJ1-1,TGTGCCAGCAGCTTAGTCGCCGGGACAGGGACCACTGAAGCTTTCTTT,CASSLVAGTGTTEAFF
TRBV5-4,.,.,TRBJ2-1,TGTGCCAGCAGCGTTCCTCAGAATGAGCAGTTCTTC,CASSVPQNEQFF
TRBV11-2,.,.,TRBJ1-3,TGTGCCAGCAGCTTAGGAGAATCTGGAAACACCATATATTTT,CASSLGESGNTIYF
TRBV5-1,.,TRBD1,TRBJ2-2,TGCGCCAGCAGCTTGGTCCCGACAGGGGGCGCGTGGACCGGGGAGCTGTTTTTT,CASSLVPTGGAWTGELFF
TRBV27,.,TRBD2,TRBJ2-1,TGTGCCAGCGGGACTAGCGGGGGAGGTGAGCAGTTCTTC,CASGTSGGGEQFF
TRBV6-5,once,.,TRBJ2-3,TGTGCCAGCAGTCGGACTGGCACAGATACGCAGTATTTT,CASSRTGTDTQYF
TRBV9,.,TRBD1,TRBJ1-3,TGTGCCAGCAGCCCGGGACAGGGGGTAACTGGAAACACCATATATTTT,CASSPGQGVTGNTIYF
TRBV6-1,.,TRBD1,TRBJ1-2,TGTGCCAGCAGTGAGACAGGGGGCATTGGCTACACCTTC,CASSETGGIGYTF
TRBV6-5,.,.,TRBJ1-3,TGTGCCAGCCTTGGGGGCCAAACAGGAAACACCATATATTTT,CASLGGQTGNTIYF
TRBV4-2,.,TRBD1,TRBJ1-3,TGTGCCAGCAGCCAAGATGGCACAGGGGTCGGACCTGGAAACACCATATATTTT,CASSQDGTGVGPGNTIYF